The clone carrying this TCR beta chain appeared a few times. What it binds is unknown. This sample stems from a study of identical twins. Overall study findings and caveats: In monozygotic twins, models underestimated the sharing of out-of-frame TCR alpha.

CDR3 length: 14 residues. Trimming removed 8 bases from V and 6 bases from J, with 17 bases in between. Germline CDR1 and CDR2: MNHNS and SASEGT. TCRdb reprocessed the 5' RACE reads via MiXCR and lists one record per CDR3 protein. The sample has under 900,000 distinct CDR3 sequences, approximately 13% seen once. These records were also assigned to another study, of yellow fever vaccine responses in identical twins.

This TCR came from a woman between 18 and 29 years old in good health. The specimen sequenced was PBMCs. This chain joins TRBV6-1 and TRBJ2-1; D possibly corresponds to TRBD2 (6 bases). DNA for the CDR3: TGTGCCAGCCTCACGAGACTAGGCATCAATGAGCAGTTCTTC. Encoded protein: CASLTRLGINEQFF.